The clone carrying this T cell receptor (beta chain) was counted only a few times. The data were obtained in a study of T-cell memory formation after mild COVID-19. This CDR3 has 17 residues. Looked up from germline, CDR1 is KGHSH and CDR2 is LQKENI. With 3 bases removed from V and 3 bases from J, the gap between germline ends came to 15 bases. Constant-segment-primed 5'RACE gave TCR alpha and TCR beta cDNA libraries with sample barcodes and UMIs. TCRdb re-analysed the 5' RACE reads in MiXCR, keeping a single row per CDR3 protein. The profile shows more than 35,000 distinct CDR3 sequences, 9.5% of them singletons.

Sequenced input: PBMCs or a T cell subset sorted from them (not recorded which). This TCR came from an adult woman who had mild COVID-19 (a few samples of this study predate the infection). Cell type and time point are not known. This rearrangement joins TRBV18 to TRBJ2-6; D may be TRBD1 (6 bases). The CDR3, as DNA: TGTGCCAGCTCACCCGCGACAGGTGGAGTTGGGGCCAACGTCCTGACTTTC. It is translated as CASSPATGGVGANVLTF.